These T cell receptor beta chains were read from a single sample in a study of T cell clones after liver transplantation. TCRdb's copy holds only in-frame clones and misses some; the assay was immunoSEQ multiplex PCR. The sample contains thousands of clones, approximately 81% of which appear only once. Sample: CD8+ T cells from blood, taken before liver transplant. The receptors here all came from a human donor who received a liver transplant. Both conserved end residues are part of each CDR3. The D gene is left open where the match is weak. Clone size is stated in some rows and not others, as once, few, many or a class when expanded.

j_call d_call v_call clone_size cdr3_aa cdr3_nt
TRBJ2-7 NA TRBV6-1 NA CASSDFGYEQYF TGTGCCAGCAGTGATTTTGGTTACGAGCAGTACTTC
TRBJ2-3 TRBD1 TRBV10-3 once CAITLGQGADTQYF TGTGCCATCACGTTGGGGCAGGGGGCAGATACGCAGTATTTT
TRBJ2-5 TRBD2 TRBV7-8 NA CASIPPGTSAGKTQYF TGTGCCAGCATTCCTCCTGGGACTAGTGCGGGAAAGACCCAGTACTTC
TRBJ2-7 NA TRBV4-2 once CASSSWDTSTEQYF TGTGCCAGCAGCTCCTGGGACACATCTACAGAGCAGTACTTC
TRBJ2-1 NA TRBV9 NA CASSGSSYNEQFF TGTGCCAGCAGCGGCAGCTCCTACAATGAGCAGTTCTTC
TRBJ2-7 NA TRBV7-9 NA CASSFPGSSYEQYF TGTGCCAGCAGCTTCCCCGGCAGCTCCTACGAGCAGTACTTC
TRBJ1-5 NA TRBV7-9 NA CASSLGVSGGPYSNQPQHF TGTGCCAGCAGCTTAGGGGTCTCGGGGGGCCCCTATAGCAATCAGCCCCAGCATTTT
TRBJ2-7 TRBD2 TRBV4-3 NA CASSPRASGSYEQYF TGCGCCAGCAGTCCCCGGGCTAGCGGGAGTTACGAGCAGTACTTC
TRBJ1-2 TRBD1 TRBV27 NA CASRGQGVEGYTF TGTGCCAGCAGAGGACAGGGGGTAGAAGGCTACACCTTC
TRBJ1-5 NA TRBV19 NA CASSLPQHF TGTGCCAGTAGTCTGCCCCAGCATTTT
TRBJ1-1 NA TRBV6-6 NA CASSYSTHTEAFF TGTGCCAGCAGTTACTCGACGCACACTGAAGCTTTCTTT
TRBJ2-2 NA TRBV5-4 NA CASSSTGTENTGELFF TGTGCCAGCAGCTCCACCGGGACGGAAAACACCGGGGAGCTGTTTTTT